The 2 T cell receptor beta chains below were found in one sample sequenced in a study of blood T cell repertoires in COVID-19. TCRdb keeps only in-frame clones here, not all; method: immunoSEQ multiplex PCR. The table has 200,000 to 300,000 clones, approximately 88% seen once. Sequencing was performed on peripheral blood. Source of these receptors: a man in his forties with acute or convalescent COVID-19.

The chain recombines TRBV7-3 with TRBJ2-2; D might be TRBD2 (6 bases). V lost 2 bases and J 7 bases, leaving 14 bases between the germline ends. This CDR3 is 15 amino acids long. CDR1 and CDR2 from the germline V gene are SGHTA and FQGTGA. The CDR3 sequence: CASSLRPAGIGELFF. The CDR3, as DNA: TGTGCCAGCAGCTTACGACCCGCGGGGATCGGGGAGCTGTTTTTT.

The rearrangement joins TRBV7-6 to TRBJ2-6; 7 nucleotides agree with TRBD2. The ends lost 1 base at V and 5 bases at J; junction bases unmatched: 20. This CDR3 has 21 residues. The germline V gene has CDR1 SGHVS and CDR2 FNYEAQ. The CDR3 DNA is TGTGCCAGCAGCTTAGGTGGGGGGGAGGGGCCCGGAATGCGGCGGGCCAACGTCCTGACTTTC. It is translated as CASSLGGGEGPGMRRANVLTF. Together with reference TRBV7-6 and TRBJ2-6, the CDR3 gives the full variable domain: GAGVSQSPRYKVTKRGQDVALRCDPISGHVSLYWYRQALGQGPEFLTYFNYEAQQDKSGLPNDRFSAERPEGSISTLTIQRTEQRDSAMYRCASSLGGGEGPGMRRANVLTFGAGSRLTVL.